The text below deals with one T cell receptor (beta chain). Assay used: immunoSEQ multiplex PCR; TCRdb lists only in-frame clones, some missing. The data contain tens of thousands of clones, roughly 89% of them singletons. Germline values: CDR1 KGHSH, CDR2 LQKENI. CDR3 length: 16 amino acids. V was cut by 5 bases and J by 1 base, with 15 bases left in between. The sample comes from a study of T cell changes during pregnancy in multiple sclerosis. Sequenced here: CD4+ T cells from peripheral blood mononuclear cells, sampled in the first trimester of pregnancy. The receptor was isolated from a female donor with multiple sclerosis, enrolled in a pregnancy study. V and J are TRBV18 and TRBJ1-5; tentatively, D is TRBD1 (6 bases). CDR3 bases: TGTGCCAGCTCATCGGGGGGGGCTCAAAGCAATCAGCCCCAGCATTTT. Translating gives CASSSGGAQSNQPQHF.